Presented here are 27 T cell receptor beta chains from one specimen sequenced in a study of shared clonotypes between healthy human individuals. The repertoire was sequenced with immunoSEQ multiplex PCR; TCRdb's copy has only in-frame clones and lacks some. The table records around 1.4 million clones, 98% of them present only once. Sequencing was carried out using naive CD4+ T cells sorted from blood. Subset here: CD45RA+ positively selected. The receptors derive from a man in his thirties or forties in good health.

The V call is TRBV5-4, the J call TRBJ2-7, with a weak D call TRBD2 (5 bases). This CDR3 has 14 amino acids. V shed 5 bases and J shed 2 bases, with 14 bases lying between them. Looked up from germline, CDR1 is SGHNT and CDR2 is YYREEE (reference sequence). In DNA, the CDR3 is TGTGCCAGCAGTCTACAACTAGAACCCTACGAGCAGTACTTC. It yields the protein CASSLQLEPYEQYF.

The rearrangement uses TRBV15 and TRBJ2-7; D unresolved. V was cut by 1 base and J by 3 bases, with 13 bases left in between. In germline, CDR1 is LNHNV, CDR2 YYDKDF (reference sequence). The CDR3 runs to 15 residues. The CDR3 is CATSRGMGRDYEQYF. The CDR3 nucleotides are TGTGCCACCAGCAGAGGGATGGGCAGAGACTACGAGCAGTACTTC.

This clone was seen only once. This chain joins TRBV12-5 and TRBJ2-1; 13 nucleotides line up with TRBD2. Germline V gives CDR1 LGHNT, CDR2 FRNRAP. This CDR3 has 16 residues. The V gene end was trimmed by 6 bases and the J gene end by 4 bases; junction bases not matched to a gene: 6. CDR3 nucleotide sequence: TGTGCTAGTGGATCGGGACTAGCGGGAAGATACAATGAGCAGTTCTTC. Protein: CASGSGLAGRYNEQFF.

This clone was observed a single time. V and J are TRBV28 and TRBJ2-7, with 8 bases fitting TRBD1. CDR1 and CDR2 (germline): MDHEN, SYDVKM. The trim removed 7 bases at V and 6 bases at J, leaving 23 bases unmatched. The CDR3 totals 18 residues. This CDR3 reads CASIPRTGFRTEGFEQYF. The CDR3 region has the DNA TGTGCCAGCATCCCGAGGACAGGGTTTCGAACGGAAGGGTTCGAGCAGTACTTC.

This chain joins TRBV6-6 and TRBJ2-2; D unresolved. This CDR3 region has 13 residues. Trimming pared 7 bases from V and 4 bases from J, leaving 10 bases between. Germline CDR1 is MNHNY and CDR2 is SVGAGI (reference sequence). The CDR3 nucleotides read TGTGCCAGCAATCCCTCGGGCACCGGGGAGCTGTTTTTT. It translates to CASNPSGTGELFF.

This chain joins TRBV4-2 and TRBJ2-1, with 9 bases aligning to TRBD2. The germline CDR1 and CDR2 sequences are LGHNA and YNFKEQ. J lost 4 bases, V lost 0 bases, and 7 bases had no gene match. This CDR3 spans 17 amino acids. CDR3 sequence: CASSQEAASGKYNEQFF. The CDR3 region has the DNA TGTGCCAGCAGCCAAGAGGCAGCTAGCGGGAAGTACAATGAGCAGTTCTTC.

The V gene is TRBV19, the J gene TRBJ1-1; the D gene is possibly TRBD1 (6 bases). The V gene lost 5 bases and the J gene lost 1 base, with 14 bases spanning the gap. Germline-derived CDR1 and CDR2 are LNHDA and SQIVND (reference sequence). There are 15 residues in the CDR3. Here the CDR3 reads CASSPYKQGNTEAFF. CDR3 bases: TGTGCCAGTAGTCCATACAAACAGGGGAACACTGAAGCTTTCTTT. The full variable domain, in which reference TRBV19 and TRBJ1-1 provide the parts outside the CDR3, is DGGITQSPKYLFRKEGQNVTLSCEQNLNHDAMYWYRQDPGQGLRLIYYSQIVNDFQKGDIAEGYSVSREKKESFPLTVTSAQKNPTAFYLCASSPYKQGNTEAFFGQGTRLTVV.

The V call is TRBV7-2, the J call TRBJ2-5; 7 bases align to TRBD1. V shed 4 bases and J 5 bases; nucleotides not matched to a gene: 10. This CDR3 spans 15 amino acids. Germline V gene data show CDR1 as SGHTA and CDR2 as FQGNSA. Here the CDR3 reads CASSSGQWGQETQYF. The CDR3 DNA sequence: TGTGCCAGCAGCTCTGGACAGTGGGGACAGGAGACCCAGTACTTC.

The genes are TRBV7-7 and TRBJ2-1, with 11 bases matching TRBD2. CDR1 and CDR2 (germline): SSHAT, FNYEAQ (reference sequence). Unmatched junction bases numbered 5, after V lost 5 bases and J lost 5 bases. The CDR3 totals 15 residues. The CDR3 reads CASSLTSGSNNEQFF. CDR3 nucleotide sequence: TGTGCCAGCAGCCTAACTAGCGGGAGTAACAATGAGCAGTTCTTC.

The rearrangement joins TRBV19 to TRBJ1-2, with TRBD1 identical over 7 bases. The CDR3 is 13 residues long. J gave up 6 bases and V 2 bases, and 3 bases lay outside the gene matches. Germline CDR1 reads LNHDA; CDR2 reads SQIVND (reference sequence). CDR3 sequence: CASSIPRGNGYTF. CDR3 nucleotide sequence: TGTGCCAGTAGTATACCCAGGGGGAATGGCTACACCTTC.

The chain uses TRBV29-1 and TRBJ1-1; D is uncertain. Germline values: CDR1 SQVTM, CDR2 ANQGSEA. V dropped 6 bases and J dropped 1 base, with 15 bases sitting between them. This CDR3 spans 14 amino acids. This chain's CDR3 is CSVDTRHANTEAFF. The CDR3 DNA reads TGCAGCGTCGACACGCGACACGCGAACACTGAAGCTTTCTTT.

The rearrangement joins TRBV9 to TRBJ2-1, with 12 bases aligning to TRBD1. Germline V gives CDR1 SGDLS, CDR2 YYNGEE. Losses at the gene ends were 1 base for V and 10 bases for J; bases not matched to a gene: 9. The CDR3 covers 16 residues. CDR3 bases: TGTGCCAGCAGCGTACCCTCCGGGACAGGGGGCGTCGAGCAGTTCTTC. Translated: CASSVPSGTGGVEQFF.

The V and J genes are TRBV5-1 and TRBJ2-2; no firm D call. The germline gives CDR1 SGHRS, CDR2 YFSETQ. V was pared by 0 bases and J by 3 bases, with 12 bases between. The CDR3 length is 16 residues. This CDR3 is CASSLVIGGHTGELFF. For the CDR3, the DNA is TGCGCCAGCAGCTTGGTTATTGGCGGCCACACCGGGGAGCTGTTTTTT.

This chain joins TRBV7-2 and TRBJ2-2; 9 nucleotides agree with TRBD2. CDR3 length equals 18 residues. Per germline, CDR1 SGHTA and CDR2 FQGNSA. J gave up 5 bases and V 3 bases, and 13 bases lay outside the gene matches. The CDR3 DNA reads TGTGCCAGCAGCTTGAAGGTCGGAGCGGGAGGAGGTACCGGGGAGCTGTTTTTT. Translation gives CASSLKVGAGGGTGELFF. The full variable domain, completed using reference TRBV7-2 and TRBJ2-2, is GAGVSQSPSNKVTEKGKDVELRCDPISGHTALYWYRQSLGQGLEFLIYFQGNSAPDKSGLPSDRFSAERTGGSVSTLTIQRTQQEDSAVYLCASSLKVGAGGGTGELFFGEGSRLTVL.

The rearrangement joins TRBV18 to TRBJ2-1, with 13 bases that match TRBD2. J gave up 6 bases and V 3 bases, and 5 bases lay outside the gene matches. The CDR3 totals 16 residues. Germline assignment: CDR1 KGHSH and CDR2 LQKENI. CDR3 loop: CASSPRTSGSFNEQFF. CDR3 DNA sequence: TGTGCCAGCTCACCTCGGACTAGCGGGAGTTTCAATGAGCAGTTCTTC.

In the case of this clone: At the DNA level, this CDR3 is encoded by other sequences in the same sample as well. V gene TRBV29-1 combines with J gene TRBJ2-7; TRBD1 matches 9 bases. V was clipped by 6 bases and J by 2 bases; unmatched bases: 5. The V gene's germline CDR1 is SQVTM and CDR2 ANQGSEA. The CDR3 contains 13 residues. The CDR3 region has the DNA TGCAGCGTACCGGGACAGGGCCCCTACGAGCAGTACTTC. Encoded protein: CSVPGQGPYEQYF.

This chain joins TRBV4-1 and TRBJ2-7; D not certain. The CDR3 extends over 15 amino acids. The V gene's germline CDR1 is MGHRA and CDR2 YSYEKL. Between the trimmed V and J ends, which lost 5 bases and 4 bases, there was a span of 18 bases. CDR3 in amino acids: CASSSFTARRYEQYF. CDR3 in DNA: TGCGCCAGCAGCTCGTTTACCGCGCGCCGGTACGAGCAGTACTTC.

The V and J genes are TRBV7-7 and TRBJ2-1; D might be TRBD2 (6 bases). The germline V and J ends were trimmed by 5 bases and 9 bases, with 14 bases remaining between them. Germline CDR1 reads SSHAT; CDR2 reads FNYEAQ (reference sequence). There are 13 residues in the CDR3. CDR3 protein: CASSMVPGSEQFF. The CDR3 region has the DNA TGTGCCAGCAGCATGGTCCCCGGGAGTGAGCAGTTCTTC.

About this clone: Other DNA variants within this sample encode the same CDR3. The chain couples TRBV18 to TRBJ1-4, with D maybe TRBD1 (5 bases). Germline V gene lookup returns CDR1 KGHSH and CDR2 LQKENI. V lost 4 bases, J lost 0 bases, and 6 bases lay in between. This CDR3 has 14 amino acids. The CDR3 bases are TGTGCCAGCTCACAGACAGCAACTAATGAAAAACTGTTTTTT. Residues: CASSQTATNEKLFF.

A single count supports this clone. This chain uses TRBV7-2 with TRBJ1-4; no clear D. CDR1 is SGHTA and CDR2 is FQGNSA in the germline V gene. This CDR3 has 15 residues. Deletions cut 4 bases from V and 8 bases from J, with 17 bases between. CDR3 DNA: TGTGCCAGCAGCTCAGTCCAAGGAGTATGGGAAAAACTGTTTTTT. Protein product: CASSSVQGVWEKLFF.

The V call is TRBV18, the J call TRBJ1-1, with D possibly matching TRBD1 (6 bases). Trimming cost V 0 bases and J 5 bases, with 13 bases left between them. The CDR3 is 15 amino acids. Per the germline V gene, CDR1 is KGHSH and CDR2 is LQKENI. In DNA, the CDR3 is TGTGCCAGCTCACCACCAAGTCACCAGGGGACTGAAGCTTTCTTT. The encoded protein is CASSPPSHQGTEAFF.

This chain uses TRBV2 with TRBJ2-5; D not certain. The CDR3 is 12 amino acids. The V end lost 7 bases, the J end lost 0 bases, and 6 bases lay between the germline ends. Germline CDR1 reads SNHLY; CDR2 reads FYNNEI. The CDR3 is CASMAYQETQYF. The CDR3, as DNA: TGTGCCAGCATGGCCTACCAAGAGACCCAGTACTTC. Drawing the rest from reference TRBV2 and TRBJ2-5, the complete variable domain is EPEVTQTPSHQVTQMGQEVILRCVPISNHLYFYWYRQILGQKVEFLVSFYNNEISEKSEIFDDQFSVERPDGSNFTLKIRSTKLEDSAMYFCASMAYQETQYFGPGTRLLVL.

V gene TRBV4-3 combines with J gene TRBJ2-7; tentative D call: TRBD1 (5 bases). CDR1 is LGHNA, CDR2 YSLEER, per germline. The CDR3 is 14 amino acids. Trimming shortened V by 1 base and J by 3 bases, and 10 bases separated the two germline ends. The CDR3 nucleotides are TGCGCCAGCAGCCAAGGGCGCCAGGGCTACGAGCAGTACTTC. It yields the protein CASSQGRQGYEQYF.

The CDR3 sequence: CASSQTGGHEKLFF. The CDR3 region has the DNA TGCGCCAGCAGCCAGACAGGGGGTCATGAAAAACTGTTTTTT. This chain joins TRBV4-1 and TRBJ1-4; 9 bases map to TRBD1. Germline CDR1 is MGHRA and CDR2 is YSYEKL. Losses at the gene ends were 3 bases for V and 6 bases for J; bases not matched to a gene: 2. There are 14 residues in the CDR3.

This sequence joins TRBV5-1 and TRBJ1-3; 7 nucleotides line up with TRBD1. V was clipped by 4 bases and J by 0 bases; unmatched bases: 4. Germline V gene lookup returns CDR1 SGHRS and CDR2 YFSETQ. This CDR3 comprises 15 residues. The CDR3 reads CASSVQGGSGNTIYF. The CDR3 DNA reads as TGCGCCAGCAGCGTCCAGGGGGGCTCTGGAAACACCATATATTTT.

Concerning this clone: In the same sample, other DNA sequences code for this CDR3. The chain carries TRBV11-2 and TRBJ2-1; no clear D. Trimming shortened V by 1 base and J by 1 base, and 5 bases separated the two germline ends. The CDR3 totals 14 residues. The germline V gene encodes CDR1 SGHAT and CDR2 FQNNGV. Written as DNA, the CDR3 is TGTGCCAGCAGCTTAGTAGGATCCTACAATGAGCAGTTCTTC. Its translation is CASSLVGSYNEQFF. Together with reference TRBV11-2 and TRBJ2-1, the CDR3 gives the full variable domain: EAGVAQSPRYKIIEKRQSVAFWCNPISGHATLYWYQQILGQGPKLLIQFQNNGVVDDSQLPKDRFSAERLKGVDSTLKIQPAKLEDSAVYLCASSLVGSYNEQFFGPGTRLTVL.

The gene calls are TRBV18 and TRBJ2-3; possible D gene TRBD2, 6 bases. This CDR3 comprises 16 residues. The germline V gene encodes CDR1 KGHSH and CDR2 LQKENI. The V end lost 1 base, the J end lost 3 bases, and 14 bases lay between the germline ends. Here the CDR3 DNA reads TGTGCCAGCTCACCACTTTCAACGGGGGTGACAGATACGCAGTATTTT. Translated, it gives CASSPLSTGVTDTQYF.